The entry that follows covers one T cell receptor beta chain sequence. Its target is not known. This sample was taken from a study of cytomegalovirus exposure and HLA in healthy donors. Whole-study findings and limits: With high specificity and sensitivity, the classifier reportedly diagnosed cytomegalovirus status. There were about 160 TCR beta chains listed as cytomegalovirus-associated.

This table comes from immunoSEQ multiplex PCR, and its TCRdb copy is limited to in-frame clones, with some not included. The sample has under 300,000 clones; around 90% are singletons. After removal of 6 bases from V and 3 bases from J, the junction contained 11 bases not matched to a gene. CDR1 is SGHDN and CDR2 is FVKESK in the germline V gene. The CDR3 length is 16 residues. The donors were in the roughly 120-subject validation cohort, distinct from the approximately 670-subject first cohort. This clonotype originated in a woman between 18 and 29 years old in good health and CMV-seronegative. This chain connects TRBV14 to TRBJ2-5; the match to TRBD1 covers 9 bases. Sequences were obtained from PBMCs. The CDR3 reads CASSYTPGQGEETQYF. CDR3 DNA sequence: TGTGCCAGCAGTTATACTCCGGGACAGGGTGAAGAGACCCAGTACTTC.